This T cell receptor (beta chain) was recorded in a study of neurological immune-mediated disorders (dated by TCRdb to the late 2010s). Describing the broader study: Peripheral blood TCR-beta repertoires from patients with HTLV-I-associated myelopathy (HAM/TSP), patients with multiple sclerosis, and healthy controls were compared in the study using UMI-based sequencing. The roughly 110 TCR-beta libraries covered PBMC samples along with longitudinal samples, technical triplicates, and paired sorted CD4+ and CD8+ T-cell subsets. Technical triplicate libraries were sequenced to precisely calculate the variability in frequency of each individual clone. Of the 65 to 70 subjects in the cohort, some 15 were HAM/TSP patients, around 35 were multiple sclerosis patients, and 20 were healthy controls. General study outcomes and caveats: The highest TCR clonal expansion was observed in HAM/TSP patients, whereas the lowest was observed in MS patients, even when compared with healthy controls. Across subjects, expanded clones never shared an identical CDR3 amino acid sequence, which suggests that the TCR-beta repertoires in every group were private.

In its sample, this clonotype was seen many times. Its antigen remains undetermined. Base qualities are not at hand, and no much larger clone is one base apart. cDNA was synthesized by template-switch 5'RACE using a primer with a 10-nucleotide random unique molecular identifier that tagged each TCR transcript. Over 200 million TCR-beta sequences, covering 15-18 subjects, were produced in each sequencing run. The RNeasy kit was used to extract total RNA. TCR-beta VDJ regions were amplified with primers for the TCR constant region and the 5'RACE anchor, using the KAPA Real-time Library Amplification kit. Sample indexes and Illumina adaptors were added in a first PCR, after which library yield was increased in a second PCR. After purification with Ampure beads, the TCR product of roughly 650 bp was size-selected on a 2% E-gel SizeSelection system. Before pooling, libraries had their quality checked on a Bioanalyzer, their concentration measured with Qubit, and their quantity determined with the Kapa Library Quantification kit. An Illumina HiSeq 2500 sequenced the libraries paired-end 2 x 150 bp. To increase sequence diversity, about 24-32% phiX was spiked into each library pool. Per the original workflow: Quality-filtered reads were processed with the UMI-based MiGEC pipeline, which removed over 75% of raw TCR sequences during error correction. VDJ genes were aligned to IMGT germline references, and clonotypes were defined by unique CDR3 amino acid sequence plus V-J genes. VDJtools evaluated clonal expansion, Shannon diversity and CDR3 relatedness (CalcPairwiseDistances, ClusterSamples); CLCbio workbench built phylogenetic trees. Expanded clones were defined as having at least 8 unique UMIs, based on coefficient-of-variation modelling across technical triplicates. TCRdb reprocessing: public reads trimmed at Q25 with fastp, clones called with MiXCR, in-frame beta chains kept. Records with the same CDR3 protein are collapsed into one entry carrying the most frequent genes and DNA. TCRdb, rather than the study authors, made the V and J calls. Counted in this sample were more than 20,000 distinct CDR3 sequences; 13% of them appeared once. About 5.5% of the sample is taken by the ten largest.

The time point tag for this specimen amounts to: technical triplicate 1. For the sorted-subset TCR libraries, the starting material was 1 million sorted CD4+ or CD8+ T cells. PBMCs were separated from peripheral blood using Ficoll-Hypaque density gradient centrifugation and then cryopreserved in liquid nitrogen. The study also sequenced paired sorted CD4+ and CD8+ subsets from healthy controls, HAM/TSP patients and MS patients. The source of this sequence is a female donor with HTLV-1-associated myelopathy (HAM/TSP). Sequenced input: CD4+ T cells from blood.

CDR3 sequence: CASRAPQDEQYF. The bases read TGCGCCAGCAGGGCTCCACAGGACGAGCAGTACTTC. The chain links TRBV5-1 with TRBJ2-7, with TRBD1 as a weak D call on 5 bases. The V and J ends are trimmed by 5 bases and 5 bases, leaving 11 bases between them. Sequences SGHRS (CDR1) and YFSETQ (CDR2) are obtained from the germline V gene. Including cysteine and phenylalanine, the CDR3 has 12 amino acids. The DNA shown is the 36-base CDR3, in frame from base 1.